This entry describes one T cell receptor beta chain. In the original processing: By means of reference gene primer amplification, nucleated cell counts were estimated. Clones were sequenced by immunoSEQ multiplex PCR, and TCRdb holds only the in-frame ones, with some missing. The V and J calls and the clone size are those of that table, but D and trimming were determined from the DNA. The sample records around 100,000 clones, roughly 86% being singletons. The record originates from a study of blood T cell repertoires in COVID-19. Study-level information: The analysed material was cDNA or gDNA that came from T cells, B-cell-depleted T cells, or PBMCs.

Germline lookup yields CDR1 SEHNR and CDR2 FQNEAQ (reference sequence). The CDR3 is made up of 14 amino acids. V was clipped by 0 bases and J by 13 bases; unmatched bases: 10. This sequence was found in a middle-aged man with active or convalescent COVID-19. The source material was peripheral blood. The gene calls are TRBV7-9 and TRBJ1-1, with TRBD1 matching 8 bases. The CDR3 loop reads CASSLATQGGEGFF. CDR3 bases: TGTGCCAGCAGCTTAGCGACACAGGGGGGTGAGGGTTTCTTT.